These T cell receptor beta chains were read from a single sample in a study of blood T cell repertoires in COVID-19. Only in-frame clones appear in the TCRdb table, and some are missing; sequencing was by immunoSEQ multiplex PCR. The repertoire has some 270,000 clones, 75% to 90% of them found once; the top ten carry 1.7%. The source material was PBMCs or T cells enriched from blood (not recorded which). These receptors originate from a woman in her 40s who had recovered from COVID-19. The CDR3 runs from the conserved cysteine through the conserved F or W. The order of the fields is J gene, clone size, V gene, CDR3 protein. Only some rows state a clone size, as once, few, many or a class for expanded clones.

>TRBJ2-7|.|TRBV18
CASSPADNYEQYF
>TRBJ2-2|.|TRBV4-2
CASSQRGGIGTGELFF
>TRBJ1-1|.|TRBV25-1
CASSAAQNTEAFF
>TRBJ1-6|.|TRBV12-3/TRBV12-4
CASSFSYNSPLHF
>TRBJ1-2|.|TRBV7-3
CASSLSGTALSDYGYTF
>TRBJ2-7|.|TRBV10-3
CAISAQGRRAVEQYF
>TRBJ1-2|.|TRBV6-5
CASSSRQGAYYGYTF
>TRBJ1-3|.|TRBV2
CASSAGLLSGNTIYF
>TRBJ2-7|.|TRBV9
CASSVSGAAGEQYF
>TRBJ2-1|few|TRBV5-8
CASSLGGRSYNEQFF
>TRBJ1-5|once|TRBV2
CASSEQGAGQPQHF
>TRBJ2-1|.|TRBV11-1
CASSLHGGIDNEQFF
>TRBJ2-2|.|TRBV19
CASSIGTTGFGELFF
>TRBJ1-5|.|TRBV4-2
CASSQGTGQAGSEPQHF
>TRBJ1-1|.|TRBV30
CAGTGQSYEAFF
>TRBJ2-6|.|TRBV5-8
CASSARKLSSGANVLTF
>TRBJ1-2|.|TRBV11-2
CASRTLTGFGYTF
>TRBJ1-2|.|TRBV7-3
CASSSQGTGAGYTF
>TRBJ1-1|.|TRBV28
CASSLRQGKAFF
>TRBJ2-5|.|TRBV11-2
CASSPSSGGGETQYF
>TRBJ2-1|.|TRBV7-2
CASSLGGEQFF
>TRBJ2-2|.|TRBV5-8
CASSRRTSGNTGELFF
>TRBJ1-1|.|TRBV30
CAWATGTGKAFF
>TRBJ2-3|.|TRBV2
CASRWPDTQYF
>TRBJ1-6|.|TRBV6-4
CASSSMEGTLHF
>TRBJ1-5|.|TRBV19
CASSRTGKQHF
>TRBJ2-7|.|TRBV9
CASSLAVGGEQYF
>TRBJ2-7|.|TRBV3-1/TRBV3-2
CASSPGTSALYEQYF
>TRBJ2-7|.|TRBV7-9
CASSLGAEYEQYF
>TRBJ2-1|.|TRBV10-3
CAISETDSGYSYNEQFF
>TRBJ1-3|.|TRBV7-3
CASSLAVGNTIYF
>TRBJ1-2|.|TRBV14
CASSLTGTGPTYYGYTF